One sample yielded the 28 T cell receptor beta chains listed below, sequenced in a study of radiotherapy plus CTLA-4 blockade in lung cancer. Sequencing used immunoSEQ multiplex PCR; TCRdb keeps in-frame clones, though not all of them. The sample holds about 59,000 clones, approximately 68% seen once. Here the sequenced sample was peripheral blood, taken from a patient treated with radiotherapy plus ipilimumab. Receptors originate from a human donor with non-small cell lung cancer whose response to radiotherapy plus ipilimumab could not be evaluated.

The chain has TRBV4-1 and TRBJ1-5, with unresolved D. The CDR3 covers 13 residues. Trimming removed 4 bases at V and 10 bases at J, with 14 bases between. CDR1 is MGHRA, CDR2 YSYEKL, per germline. The CDR3 DNA reads as TGCGCCAGCAGCCCACCCTTTGGCGGACCCCAGCATTTT. The encoded protein is CASSPPFGGPQHF.

Only a few counts were recorded for this clone. The rearrangement uses TRBV6-6 and TRBJ1-2; TRBD1 matches 10 bases. The junction had 7 bases not matched to a gene; V was cut back by 2 bases and J by 4 bases. The CDR3 sequence is 16 residues long. Germline V CDR1 and CDR2: MNHNY, SVGAGI (reference sequence). In nucleotides, the CDR3 is TGTGCCAGCAGTTACACGGGACAGGGGCCCGTCTATGGCTACACCTTC. Its protein product is CASSYTGQGPVYGYTF.

The V gene is TRBV19, the J gene TRBJ2-3; 7 bases fit TRBD1. Trimming removed 4 bases from V and 5 bases from J; junction bases left unmatched: 9. This CDR3 has 15 amino acids. CDR1 is LNHDA and CDR2 is SQIVND in the germline V gene (reference sequence). CDR3 in amino acids: CASSKLGQSQDTQYF. The CDR3 DNA reads as TGTGCCAGTAGTAAGCTGGGACAGAGCCAAGATACGCAGTATTTT.

The genes are TRBV5-5 and TRBJ1-1, with a possible D match to TRBD1 (5 bases). The CDR3 contains 18 residues. Germline assignment: CDR1 SGHKS and CDR2 YYEKEE (reference sequence). Trimming left V 0 bases short and J 4 bases short, with 22 bases between. The CDR3 DNA is TGTGCCAGCAGCTTGGCATTCAGGGAAAGGGGCCGAGGCACTGAAGCTTTCTTT. This gives the protein CASSLAFRERGRGTEAFF.

The V call is TRBV14, the J call TRBJ1-1; 7 positions match TRBD1. With V trimmed by 2 bases and J by 3 bases, 0 bases remained unmatched. Germline V gives CDR1 SGHDN, CDR2 FVKESK. The CDR3 consists of 13 residues. The CDR3 region is CASSQQGDTEAFF. CDR3 bases: TGTGCCAGCAGCCAACAGGGGGACACTGAAGCTTTCTTT.

Only a few counts were recorded for this clone. This chain connects TRBV30 to TRBJ1-1; weak D call: TRBD1 (6 bases). Looked up from germline, CDR1 is GTSNPN and CDR2 is SVGIG (reference sequence). This CDR3 spans 14 amino acids. Trimming cost V 5 bases and J 1 base, with 14 bases left between them. CDR3 loop: CAWAQRTENTEAFF. CDR3 nucleotide sequence: TGTGCCTGGGCCCAAAGGACAGAGAACACTGAAGCTTTCTTT.

This clone was detected a few times. The chain couples TRBV10-3 to TRBJ1-5, with 11 nucleotides matching TRBD1. This CDR3 is 15 amino acids long. Germline trimming cut 10 bases from V and 6 bases from J; bases unmatched to any gene: 11. CDR1 ENHRY and CDR2 SYGVKD come from the germline V gene. CDR3 sequence (DNA): TGTGCCACCTGGACAGGGGGCAAAGGGTTTCAGCCCCAGCATTTT. Translated: CATWTGGKGFQPQHF.

This chain connects TRBV5-1 to TRBJ2-5; 8 bases fit TRBD2. The length of the CDR3 is 17 residues. V lost 5 bases, J lost 5 bases, and 17 bases stayed unmatched. Per germline, CDR1 SGHRS and CDR2 YFSETQ. Here the CDR3 DNA reads TGCGCCAGCAGTACCCCCATCCTGGCGGGGGGCGAGGAGACCCAGTACTTC. Its translation: CASSTPILAGGEETQYF.

The chain recombines TRBV5-5 with TRBJ2-2; TRBD1 is a possible D gene (5 bases). Per the germline V gene, CDR1 is SGHKS and CDR2 is YYEKEE (reference sequence). Trimming stripped 6 bases from V and 4 bases from J, with 19 bases between. The CDR3 extends over 16 amino acids. The CDR3 protein is CASTSFVGVSTGELFF. The CDR3 DNA reads as TGTGCCAGCACCTCCTTTGTAGGGGTCTCCACCGGGGAGCTGTTTTTT.

This clone came up a few times. This chain connects TRBV7-8 to TRBJ2-7; D might be TRBD1 (5 bases). This CDR3 comprises 14 residues. Germline CDR1 is SGHVS and CDR2 is FQNEAQ. Deletions cut 3 bases from V and 2 bases from J, with 11 bases between. The DNA of the CDR3 is TGTGCCAGCAGCTTTCTGACAGTTACCTACGAGCAGTACTTC. As protein: CASSFLTVTYEQYF.

This clone was counted only a few times. This sequence joins TRBV6-5 and TRBJ1-2; 9 bases are a match to TRBD1. Germline V gene sequence: CDR1 MNHEY, CDR2 SVGAGI. V lost 10 bases and J lost 8; bases outside the gene matches: 14. This CDR3 spans 14 amino acids. CDR3: CATSNYRGRVGYTF. As DNA, the CDR3 is TGTGCCACCTCGAACTACAGGGGGCGGGTCGGCTACACCTTC.

This chain joins TRBV5-1 and TRBJ1-1; D might be TRBD1 (6 bases). The CDR3 is made up of 15 amino acids. The V end lost 3 bases, the J end lost 0 bases, and 12 bases lay between the germline ends. CDR1 is SGHRS and CDR2 is YFSETQ in the germline V gene. The DNA of the CDR3 is TGCGCCAGCAGCTCTACGACAGGCATGAACACTGAAGCTTTCTTT. Protein: CASSSTTGMNTEAFF.

This rearrangement joins TRBV5-6 to TRBJ2-7; 9 bases map to TRBD1. This CDR3 contains 14 residues. Germline assignment: CDR1 SGHDT and CDR2 YYEEEE. V lost 4 bases to trimming and J lost 6 bases; unmatched junction nucleotides: 8. Written as DNA, the CDR3 is TGTGCCAGCAGCCTAACGGGACAGGGTCTCGAGCAGTACTTC. Translation: CASSLTGQGLEQYF.

This chain uses TRBV14 with TRBJ1-6; a weak D match, TRBD1 (6 bases). The length of the CDR3 is 14 residues. Germline-derived CDR1 and CDR2 are SGHDN and FVKESK. V gave up 5 bases and J gave up 6 bases, with 11 bases separating them. CDR3 sequence (DNA): TGTGCCAGCAGCATAATACAGGGTAATTCACCCCTCCACTTT. Its protein product is CASSIIQGNSPLHF.

V gene TRBV7-9 combines with J gene TRBJ2-5; 9 positions agree with TRBD1. V lost 5 bases and J lost 2; bases outside the gene matches: 9. The CDR3 runs to 16 residues. Germline V gives CDR1 SEHNR, CDR2 FQNEAQ (reference sequence). The CDR3 spells CASSPGQGIRQETQYF. CDR3 DNA sequence: TGTGCCAGCAGCCCAGGACAGGGGATAAGGCAAGAGACCCAGTACTTC. The full variable domain, completed using reference TRBV7-9 and TRBJ2-5, is DTGVSQNPRHKITKRGQNVTFRCDPISEHNRLYWYRQTLGQGPEFLTYFQNEAQLEKSRLLSDRFSAERPKGSFSTLEIQRTEQGDSAMYLCASSPGQGIRQETQYFGPGTRLLVL.

In its sample, this clone was seen a few times. The chain has TRBV5-1 and TRBJ2-3, with 7 bases identical to TRBD2. The V gene end was trimmed by 1 base and the J gene end by 3 bases; junction bases not matched to a gene: 5. This CDR3 has 15 residues. Germline CDR1 reads SGHRS; CDR2 reads YFSETQ. Here the CDR3 reads CASSLRSGTTDTQYF. The CDR3 coding sequence is TGCGCCAGCAGCTTGAGGAGCGGGACGACAGATACGCAGTATTTT.

This sequence joins TRBV12-5 and TRBJ1-5; unclear D gene. The CDR3 sequence is 13 residues long. In germline, CDR1 is LGHNT, CDR2 FRNRAP. V dropped 4 bases and J dropped 2 bases, with 6 bases sitting between them. CDR3 coding DNA: TGTGCTAGTGGTTACCGAGGCAATCAGCCCCAGCATTTT. As protein: CASGYRGNQPQHF.

In this sample, this clone turned up many times. V is TRBV5-1 and J is TRBJ1-1; no definite D call. CDR1 and CDR2 (germline): SGHRS, YFSETQ. The CDR3 extends over 13 amino acids. The V gene lost 4 bases and the J gene lost 4 bases, with 11 bases spanning the gap. CDR3 sequence (DNA): TGCGCCAGCAGCGACGACGGCGGCACTGAAGCTTTCTTT. Translated: CASSDDGGTEAFF.

A single count supports this clone. The chain carries TRBV2 and TRBJ1-1, with TRBD1 matching 9 bases. With 7 bases clipped from V and 1 base from J, the junction kept 7 bases outside the gene matches. CDR1 SNHLY and CDR2 FYNNEI come from the germline V gene. The CDR3 has 15 amino acids. This CDR3 is CASTQQQGANTEAFF. The CDR3 region has the DNA TGTGCCAGCACCCAACAACAGGGGGCGAACACTGAAGCTTTCTTT. The full variable domain, with the rest looked up from reference TRBV2 and TRBJ1-1, is EPEVTQTPSHQVTQMGQEVILRCVPISNHLYFYWYRQILGQKVEFLVSFYNNEISEKSEIFDDQFSVERPDGSNFTLKIRSTKLEDSAMYFCASTQQQGANTEAFFGQGTRLTVV.

CDR3 bases: TGCGCCAGCAGCCCGGGGGACAGGGAAACTAATGAAAAACTGTTTTTT. Its translation is CASSPGDRETNEKLFF. The chain combines TRBV5-1 with TRBJ1-4; 9 nucleotides agree with TRBD1. From germline, CDR1 is SGHRS and CDR2 YFSETQ. The CDR3 length is 16 residues. V trimming: 4 bases; J trimming: 1 base; junction bases outside the gene matches: 5. Supplemented by reference TRBV5-1 and TRBJ1-4, the full variable domain reads KAGVTQTPRYLIKTRGQQVTLSCSPISGHRSVSWYQQTPGQGLQFLFEYFSETQRNKGNFPGRFSGRQFSNSRSEMNVSTLELGDSALYLCASSPGDRETNEKLFFGSGTQLSVL.

This clone was seen once. The gene calls are TRBV28 and TRBJ2-7, with a possible D match to TRBD1 (6 bases). The CDR3 totals 15 residues. The V gene's germline CDR1 is MDHEN and CDR2 SYDVKM. V shed 6 bases and J shed 6 bases, with 21 bases lying between them. CDR3 loop: CASSPPTGFLGEQYF. In DNA form, the CDR3 reads TGTGCCAGCAGCCCGCCGACAGGTTTCTTGGGCGAGCAGTACTTC.

The chain couples TRBV30 to TRBJ2-3; the D gene is possibly TRBD2 (5 bases). CDR1 and CDR2 from the germline V gene are GTSNPN and SVGIG (reference sequence). CDR3 length: 15 amino acids. The ends were cut back, 4 bases at V and 8 bases at J, with 22 bases in the middle. CDR3 sequence (DNA): TGTGCCTGGATTCCGTCATCCGGGGTTCATGGTACGCAGTATTTT. This translates into CAWIPSSGVHGTQYF.

J is TRBJ2-5 and V is TRBV5-1; D might be TRBD1 (7 bases). The CDR3 consists of 15 residues. Looked up from germline, CDR1 is SGHRS and CDR2 is YFSETQ. The germline V and J ends were trimmed by 1 base and 4 bases, with 14 bases remaining between them. The CDR3 loop is CASSLTAGGGETQYF. The DNA of the CDR3 is TGCGCCAGCAGCTTGACGGCAGGGGGAGGAGAGACCCAGTACTTC.

The chain recombines TRBV30 with TRBJ1-1; the D gene is possibly TRBD1 (5 bases). This CDR3 has 15 residues. V was trimmed by 2 bases and J by 0 bases, leaving 13 bases between them. Germline CDR1 reads GTSNPN; CDR2 reads SVGIG (reference sequence). In DNA, the CDR3 is TGTGCCTGGAGTTCGAAAAGGGGCATGAACACTGAAGCTTTCTTT. This codes for CAWSSKRGMNTEAFF. Combining the CDR3 with reference TRBV30 and TRBJ1-1 gives the whole variable domain SQTIHQWPATLVQPVGSPLSLECTVEGTSNPNLYWYRQAAGRGLQLLFYSVGIGQISSEVPQNLSASRPQDRQFILSSKKLLLSDSGFYLCAWSSKRGMNTEAFFGQGTRLTVV.

The V and J genes are TRBV6-4 and TRBJ2-3, with 11 bases identical to TRBD2. The CDR3 covers 14 residues. V trimming: 5 bases; J trimming: 4 bases; junction bases outside the gene matches: 2. Germline V lookup: CDR1 MRHNA, CDR2 SNTAGT. The CDR3 sequence is CASSTSGSPDTQYF. In DNA form, the CDR3 reads TGTGCCAGCAGTACTAGCGGGAGCCCAGATACGCAGTATTTT.

The V call is TRBV28, the J call TRBJ2-1, with TRBD1 as a possible D gene (6 bases). The V gene's germline CDR1 is MDHEN and CDR2 SYDVKM. Trimming took off 2 bases at V and 7 bases at J, with 12 bases between the two ends. There are 14 residues in the CDR3. CDR3 sequence (DNA): TGTGCCAGCAGTTTAAGGGGGAGAGGGAATGAGCAGTTCTTC. Its protein product is CASSLRGRGNEQFF.

This clone was seen a single time. The genes are TRBV6-1 and TRBJ2-5; maybe TRBD2 (5 bases). The CDR3 length is 16 residues. Germline V gives CDR1 MNHNS, CDR2 SASEGT. V was clipped by 1 base and J by 2 bases, with 14 bases between them. CDR3 protein: CASSEVRLADQETQYF. In DNA, the CDR3 is TGTGCCAGCAGTGAAGTGCGGCTAGCAGATCAAGAGACCCAGTACTTC.

The gene calls are TRBV9 and TRBJ2-7; tentatively, D is TRBD1 (5 bases). The CDR3 totals 14 residues. The germline V gene has CDR1 SGDLS and CDR2 YYNGEE. The V and J ends lost 3 bases and 3 bases respectively, with 13 bases between them. CDR3 sequence reads: CASSGTGELYEQYF. The CDR3 DNA is TGTGCCAGCAGCGGAACAGGAGAGCTCTACGAGCAGTACTTC.